The 31 T cell receptor beta chains below all came from one sample that was sequenced in a study of regulatory T cells in long-lasting Graves disease. Both iRepertoire HTBI primers and Arm-PCR of CDR3 regions were used to build the TCR beta libraries. MiXCR, applied by TCRdb to the multiplex PCR reads, yields one record per CDR3 protein. The sample lists some 470,000 distinct CDR3 sequences, about 22% seen once, with more than 6% in the top ten. Documented time point: persistent/refractory GD, antithyroid drugs over 5 years with positive TRAb. Extracted PBMC RNA gave rise to the TCR library. This material consisted of peripheral blood mononuclear cells (PBMCs), taken when the disease was refractory, from a patient treated with antithyroid drugs. These receptors were taken from a female donor with Graves disease.

Comment on this clonotype: Germline is not matched at one junction end, which may reflect a read error. The chain joins TRBV2 to TRBJ2-2; weak D call: TRBD1 (7 bases). Per germline, CDR1 SNHLY and CDR2 FYNNEI. The CDR3 runs 16 residues. The CDR3: CASSKEGGANTGGLFF. The CDR3 region has the DNA TGTGCCAGCAGTAAAGAAGGGGGCGCGAACACCGGGGGGCTGTTTTTT.

This chain joins TRBV7-2 and TRBJ1-2, with D tentatively TRBD1 (5 bases). CDR3 length: 15 amino acids. Germline CDR1 reads SGHTA; CDR2 reads FQGNSA. Trimming left V 5 bases short and J 0 bases short, with 13 bases between. CDR3 in amino acids: CASSPGAGANYGYTF. In DNA, the CDR3 is TGTGCCAGCAGCCCCGGCGCGGGGGCTAACTATGGCTACACCTTC. Full variable domain (remainder filled in from reference TRBV7-2 and TRBJ1-2): GAGVSQSPSNKVTEKGKDVELRCDPISGHTALYWYRQSLGQGLEFLIYFQGNSAPDKSGLPSDRFSAERTGGSVSTLTIQRTQQEDSAVYLCASSPGAGANYGYTFGSGTRLTVV.

This clonotype was observed at least ten times. The chain joins TRBV20-1 to TRBJ1-5; no definite D call. The CDR3 runs 13 residues. Deletions cut 0 bases from V and 5 bases from J, with 8 bases between. CDR1 and CDR2 (germline): DFQATT, SNEGSKA (reference sequence). The CDR3: CSARDPLDQPQHF. The DNA of the CDR3 is TGCAGTGCTAGAGACCCACTGGATCAGCCCCAGCATTTT.

This clonotype occurred many times. The V gene is TRBV15, the J gene TRBJ1-1; D remains unclear. V lost 5 bases, J lost 3 bases, and 10 bases lay in between. CDR3 length equals 13 residues. The germline gives CDR1 LNHNV, CDR2 YYDKDF (reference sequence). DNA of the CDR3: TGTGCCACCAGCTTAGGTGGGGACACTGAAGCTTTCTTT. This sequence encodes CATSLGGDTEAFF.

This clonotype appeared a few times. V usage is TRBV20-1 and J usage is TRBJ2-7; D unclear. The CDR3 runs 11 residues. Germline CDR1 DFQATT, CDR2 SNEGSKA (reference sequence). V was shortened by 2 bases and J by 6 bases, with 8 bases between the two germline ends. The CDR3 DNA sequence: TGCAGTGCTAGACCAGACACCGAGCAGTACTTC. Protein sequence: CSARPDTEQYF.

This clonotype was seen repeatedly, ten times or more. The V call is TRBV10-3, the J call TRBJ2-5; possible D gene TRBD2, 5 bases. Germline CDR1 ENHRY, CDR2 SYGVKD. This CDR3 is 13 amino acids long. Trimming left V 10 bases short and J 4 bases short, with 16 bases between. CDR3 sequence (DNA): TGTGCCACCGAAGGCGGCGAGGGAGAGACCCAGTACTTC. Its protein product is CATEGGEGETQYF.

Points on this clonotype: A far larger clone is just one base off, so this is likely a read error. The rearrangement joins TRBV25-1 to TRBJ2-5, with a weak D call TRBD2 (5 bases). The CDR3 loop spans 11 amino acids. Germline V gene lookup returns CDR1 MGHDK and CDR2 SYGVNS. Trimming left V 2 bases short and J 7 bases short, with 5 bases between. CDR3 sequence: CASSEGGTQYF. The CDR3 coding sequence is TGTGCCAGCAGTGAAGGAGGGACCCAGTACTTC.

In this sample, this clonotype turned up many times. The J gene is TRBJ1-1, the V gene TRBV12-3 or TRBV12-4; D gene ambiguous. Trimming removed 5 bases from V and 4 bases from J, with 14 bases in between. This CDR3 region has 14 residues. The CDR3 loop reads CASSRTVLGTEAFF. The CDR3 DNA reads as TGTGCCAGCAGTCGGACTGTCCTGGGCACTGAAGCTTTCTTT.

This clonotype was found once. Since a far larger clone is one base different, this is likely a read error. This rearrangement joins TRBV7-3 to TRBJ1-4, with 7 bases identical to TRBD1. This CDR3 is 17 amino acids long. Per the germline V gene, CDR1 is SGHTA and CDR2 is FQGTGA. V lost 8 bases and J lost 8; bases outside the gene matches: 20. The CDR3 here is CASGVGLTGRWDEKLFF. The CDR3 DNA sequence: TGTGCCAGCGGTGTAGGGTTGACAGGGAGATGGGACGAAAAACTGTTTTTT.

This sequence joins TRBV15 and TRBJ1-1; 8 bases agree with TRBD1. The CDR3 contains 14 residues. Germline CDR1 reads LNHNV; CDR2 reads YYDKDF (reference sequence). Losses at the gene ends were 4 bases for V and 6 bases for J; bases not matched to a gene: 7. CDR3 sequence reads: CATSIDRGTAEAFF. CDR3 coding DNA: TGTGCCACCAGCATCGACAGGGGTACGGCTGAAGCTTTCTTT. Together with reference TRBV15 and TRBJ1-1, the CDR3 gives the full variable domain: DAMVIQNPRYQVTQFGKPVTLSCSQTLNHNVMYWYQQKSSQAPKLLFHYYDKDFNNEADTPDNFQSRRPNTSFCFLDIRSPGLGDTAMYLCATSIDRGTAEAFFGQGTRLTVV.

V gene TRBV5-1 combines with J gene TRBJ1-5, with D possibly TRBD1 on 5 matching bases. V dropped 0 bases and J dropped 1 base, with 8 bases sitting between them. The CDR3 loop spans 15 amino acids. CDR1 and CDR2 from the germline V gene are SGHRS and YFSETQ. CDR3 bases: TGCGCCAGCAGCTTGGCGGCAGGGAGCAATCAGCCCCAGCATTTT. Its protein product is CASSLAAGSNQPQHF.

This clonotype was detected many times. The rearrangement links TRBV3-1 to TRBJ1-1, with D perhaps TRBD1 (6 bases). This CDR3 region has 15 residues. V was pared by 2 bases and J by 2 bases, with 12 bases between. From germline, CDR1 is LGHDT and CDR2 YNNKEL (reference sequence). This CDR3 is CASSQTGHLNTEAFF. DNA for the CDR3: TGTGCCAGCAGCCAAACGGGACATCTTAACACTGAAGCTTTCTTT.

This clonotype was observed at least ten times. The chain joins TRBV24-1 to TRBJ2-5; 15 bases match TRBD2. After removal of 4 bases from V and 5 bases from J, the junction contained 4 bases not matched to a gene. CDR3 length: 16 residues. Germline V gene data show CDR1 as KGHDR and CDR2 as SFDVKD. In DNA form, the CDR3 reads TGTGCCACCAGTGACCGGGGACTAGCGGGAGGTGAGACCCAGTACTTC. Translation gives CATSDRGLAGGETQYF.

This clonotype has at least ten counts. The V call is TRBV3-1, the J call TRBJ1-1, with D unresolved. Looked up from germline, CDR1 is LGHDT and CDR2 is YNNKEL (reference sequence). V lost 4 bases, J lost 5 bases, and 11 bases lay in between. The CDR3 consists of 13 residues. For the CDR3, the DNA is TGTGCCAGCAGCCCCACCACGTGGACTGAAGCTTTCTTT. Protein sequence: CASSPTTWTEAFF.

This clonotype was detected only a few times. The gene calls are TRBV14 and TRBJ1-1; possibly TRBD1 for D (5 bases). This CDR3 is 14 amino acids long. Germline assignment: CDR1 SGHDN and CDR2 FVKESK. V gave up 6 bases and J gave up 9 bases, with 20 bases separating them. In DNA form, the CDR3 reads TGTGCCAGCAGTCAGACAGCCACTTCGATCAAAGCTTTCTTT. Translating gives CASSQTATSIKAFF.

This chain joins TRBV7-9 and TRBJ2-7; D call uncertain. The germline V and J ends were trimmed by 3 bases and 6 bases, with 18 bases remaining between them. Germline CDR1 SEHNR, CDR2 FQNEAQ (reference sequence). The CDR3 totals 15 residues. The CDR3 loop reads CASSFDGWYLGEQYF. The CDR3 bases are TGTGCCAGCAGCTTCGACGGATGGTATTTAGGCGAGCAGTACTTC.

As for this clonotype: Being one base from a much bigger clone, this may be a read error. The chain is built from TRBV27 and TRBJ1-5, with D possibly TRBD1 on 5 matching bases. CDR3 length: 15 amino acids. Germline CDR1 MNHEY, CDR2 SMNVEV (reference sequence). Trimming took off 3 bases at V and 6 bases at J, with 15 bases between the two ends. CDR3 loop: CASSFGAGISQPQHF. The CDR3 bases are TGTGCCAGCAGTTTTGGGGCAGGAATCAGTCAGCCCCAGCATTTT.

This clonotype showed up many times. The chain joins TRBV15 to TRBJ2-7, with a possible D match to TRBD2 (5 bases). Germline CDR1 reads LNHNV; CDR2 reads YYDKDF (reference sequence). Deletions cut 0 bases from V and 6 bases from J, with 15 bases between. CDR3 length: 15 residues. The CDR3 DNA is TGTGCCACCAGCAGAGATGCCCTCTTGGGGAGCGAGCAGTACTTC. Encoded protein: CATSRDALLGSEQYF.

The J gene is TRBJ2-7, the V gene TRBV11-2; possibly TRBD1 or TRBD2 for D (5 bases each). The germline V and J ends were trimmed by 5 bases and 1 base, with 21 bases remaining between them. In germline, CDR1 is SGHAT, CDR2 FQNNGV. The CDR3 extends over 17 amino acids. Written as DNA, the CDR3 is TGTGCCAGCAGCCCCCGCCCCTACGGGACGGATTCCTACGAGCAGTACTTC. This encodes CASSPRPYGTDSYEQYF.

This clonotype was observed many times. The J gene is TRBJ1-2, the V gene TRBV6-1; D remains ambiguous. Germline values: CDR1 MNHNS, CDR2 SASEGT. This CDR3 has 13 residues. V was shortened by 5 bases and J by 2 bases, with 9 bases between the two germline ends. DNA for the CDR3: TGTGCCAGCAGTCCCTTAGTCAACTATGGCTACACCTTC. Translated, it gives CASSPLVNYGYTF.

This chain uses TRBV13 with TRBJ1-6; D gene uncertain. V was cut by 8 bases and J by 1 base, with 3 bases left in between. The germline gives CDR1 PRHDT, CDR2 FYEKMQ (reference sequence). This CDR3 is built from 12 residues. The CDR3 protein is CASGSYNSPLHF. CDR3 nucleotides: TGTGCCAGCGGGTCCTATAATTCACCCCTCCACTTT.

The gene calls are TRBV30 and TRBJ1-1; 10 bases match TRBD1. Germline V lookup: CDR1 GTSNPN, CDR2 SVGIG (reference sequence). V lost 0 bases to trimming and J lost 5 bases; unmatched junction nucleotides: 6. This CDR3 is built from 15 residues. The CDR3 DNA is TGTGCCTGGAGTGTCGTGACAGGGGGCTTGACTGAAGCTTTCTTT. Its protein is CAWSVVTGGLTEAFF.

The V gene is TRBV13, the J gene TRBJ1-6; 12 positions match TRBD1. Germline V gene sequence: CDR1 PRHDT, CDR2 FYEKMQ (reference sequence). J lost 8 bases, V lost 4 bases, and 6 bases had no gene match. CDR3 size: 16 residues. The CDR3 here is CASSCRDRGLDSPLHF. Here the CDR3 DNA reads TGTGCCAGCAGCTGCCGGGACAGGGGGCTTGATTCACCCCTCCACTTT.

Ten or more counts support this clonotype. The chain combines TRBV12-3 or TRBV12-4 with TRBJ2-7, with D tentatively TRBD2 (6 bases). The CDR3 spans 15 residues. The V and J ends lost 6 bases and 0 bases respectively, with 15 bases between them. The CDR3 is CASSGSWDSSYEQYF. CDR3 coding DNA: TGTGCCAGCAGCGGAAGCTGGGACTCCTCCTACGAGCAGTACTTC.

Many counts were recorded for this clonotype. The chain carries TRBV6-2 or TRBV6-3 and TRBJ2-7; no clear D. V was trimmed by 4 bases and J by 1 base, leaving 8 bases between them. Germline V CDR1 and CDR2: MNHEY, SVGEGT. This CDR3 has 13 amino acids. Written as DNA, the CDR3 is TGTGCCAGCAGTTTCGGGCCTTCCTACGAGCAGTACTTC. This translates into CASSFGPSYEQYF.

This clonotype was seen ten or more times. J is TRBJ1-5 and V is TRBV6-2 or TRBV6-3; TRBD1 matches at 7 bases. This CDR3 is 16 amino acids long. Germline assignment: CDR1 MNHEY and CDR2 SVGEGT. J gave up 2 bases and V 5 bases, and 9 bases lay outside the gene matches. The CDR3, as DNA: TGTGCCAGCAGTGGGGACAGATATAGCGGCAATCAGCCCCAGCATTTT. Its protein is CASSGDRYSGNQPQHF.

V usage is TRBV7-9 and J usage is TRBJ2-7; 7 bases fit TRBD1. V lost 3 bases, J lost 2 bases, and 16 bases stayed unmatched. The CDR3 has 18 amino acids. Germline V gives CDR1 SEHNR, CDR2 FQNEAQ (reference sequence). CDR3 sequence reads: CASSFSAGGYSLTYEQYF. As DNA, the CDR3 is TGTGCCAGCAGCTTCTCGGCAGGGGGATATTCTCTTACCTACGAGCAGTACTTC.

V usage is TRBV14 and J usage is TRBJ2-7; D gene uncertain. In germline, CDR1 is SGHDN, CDR2 FVKESK. V lost 0 bases and J 2 bases, leaving 14 bases between the germline ends. The CDR3 is 16 residues long. The CDR3 loop reads CASSQDTYSLPYEQYF. The CDR3 DNA sequence: TGTGCCAGCAGCCAAGATACGTATTCACTCCCCTACGAGCAGTACTTC.

This clonotype was seen repeatedly, ten times or more. The rearrangement joins TRBV12-3 or TRBV12-4 to TRBJ2-7; D unresolved. Trimming cost V 6 bases and J 6 bases, with 15 bases left between them. The CDR3 has 13 residues. CDR3 sequence (DNA): TGTGCCAGCAGCCCCGGAAACTCGGGCGAGCAGTACTTC. Translated, it gives CASSPGNSGEQYF.

This clonotype has only a few counts. This rearrangement joins TRBV29-1 to TRBJ2-7, with TRBD2 matching 8 bases. Germline V lookup: CDR1 SQVTM, CDR2 ANQGSEA. The V gene end was trimmed by 7 bases and the J gene end by 0 bases; junction bases not matched to a gene: 14. This CDR3 contains 16 residues. The CDR3: CSGGAAGVFFSYEQYF. DNA of the CDR3: TGCAGCGGGGGGGCAGCGGGGGTTTTCTTCTCCTACGAGCAGTACTTC.

This clonotype was observed at least ten times. The chain employs TRBV6-1 and TRBJ1-5; no reliable D call. Germline CDR1 MNHNS, CDR2 SASEGT. V lost 6 bases and J lost 7, with 10 bases in between. This CDR3 comprises 12 residues. For the CDR3, the DNA is TGTGCCAGCAGGGACTATGGGCAGCCCCAGCATTTT. It yields the protein CASRDYGQPQHF.